Listed here is a single TCR beta chain. This specimen belongs to a study of T-cell memory formation after mild COVID-19. The CDR3 contains 13 residues. Trimming left V 6 bases short and J 5 bases short, with 10 bases between. CDR1 is SNHLY, CDR2 FYNNEI, per germline. TCRdb ran MiXCR on the 5' RACE reads and lists one entry per CDR3 protein. The profile covers approximately 450,000 distinct CDR3 sequences, with roughly 20% appearing a single time and approximately 13% taken by the ten largest. The chain couples TRBV2 to TRBJ2-2; possible D gene TRBD2, 5 bases. Sequencing used PBMCs or a T cell subset sorted from them (not recorded which). The receptor's source is an adult woman who had mild COVID-19 (a few samples of this study predate the infection). Cell type and time point are not known. The CDR3 DNA reads as TGTGCCAGCAGCGGTACTAGTACCGGGGAGCTGTTTTTT. Its translation is CASSGTSTGELFF. The variable domain in full, completed from reference TRBV2 and TRBJ2-2, reads EPEVTQTPSHQVTQMGQEVILRCVPISNHLYFYWYRQILGQKVEFLVSFYNNEISEKSEIFDDQFSVERPDGSNFTLKIRSTKLEDSAMYFCASSGTSTGELFFGEGSRLTVL.